These T cell receptor beta chains were read from a single sample in a study of CD8 T cells in ankylosing spondylitis. TCRdb redid the calling of the 5' RACE reads with MiXCR, one entry per CDR3 protein. The sample holds roughly 440,000 distinct CDR3 sequences; roughly 15% are singletons and the top ten take about 0.94%. The sample was blood, either unsorted or a sorted T cell fraction (not recorded which). The receptors derive from a male donor with ankylosing spondylitis. CDR3s include the opening cysteine and the closing phenylalanine or tryptophan. D genes are given only for firm matches. Clone size is not always given. Where it is, it says once, few, many or a class for expanded clones.

TGTGCCAGCAGCTCGGACACAGGGTTGGAGACCCAGTACTTC	CASSSDTGLETQYF	TRBJ2-5	few	-	TRBV5-6
TGTGCCACCAGCAGCGCCGGGGACAGCTACAATGAGCAGTTCTTC	CATSSAGDSYNEQFF	TRBJ2-1	-	TRBD1	TRBV15
TGTGCCAGCAGCTCACGGGGGACAGGGGAAGAGACCCAGTACTTC	CASSSRGTGEETQYF	TRBJ2-5	-	TRBD1	TRBV7-9
TGTGCCAGCAGCCACGGCGGGGGCGGGTTGCAGTACTTC	CASSHGGGGLQYF	TRBJ2-7	-	-	TRBV7-9
TGTGCCAGCAGCAGGGGGACAGGGGGCCAAGAGACCCAGTACTTC	CASSRGTGGQETQYF	TRBJ2-5	few	TRBD1	TRBV5-5
TGCAGTGCTAGAGATCGATTATGGCGGGAGTTAAAAGATACGCAGTATTTT	CSARDRLWRELKDTQYF	TRBJ2-3	few	TRBD2	TRBV20-1
TGCGCCACTCACGACTTATTGGGACGGATTAATTCACCCCTCCACTTT	CATHDLLGRINSPLHF	TRBJ1-6	-	-	TRBV5-1
TGTGCCAGCAGTTACTCAGAGAGCGGCTACACCTTC	CASSYSESGYTF	TRBJ1-2	many	-	TRBV6-2/TRBV6-3
TGCGCCAGCAGCCCTCGGGGCGGAATCACAGATACGCAGTATTTT	CASSPRGGITDTQYF	TRBJ2-3	few	-	TRBV5-1
TGCAGCGTGCGGGGACCTAGCCCCATTCAGTACTTC	CSVRGPSPIQYF	TRBJ2-4	many	-	TRBV29-1
TGTGCCAGCAGTCTCCGGGACAGGGGACACGGGGAGCTGTTTTTT	CASSLRDRGHGELFF	TRBJ2-2	few	TRBD1	TRBV6-1
TGTGCCAGCAGCATACTAGCGGGGGGGGCAGATACGCAGTATTTT	CASSILAGGADTQYF	TRBJ2-3	many	TRBD2	TRBV5-6
TGTGCCAGCAGTCACAAGAGGGGGGCAGGGGCCACTGAAGCTTTCTTT	CASSHKRGAGATEAFF	TRBJ1-1	-	-	TRBV7-9
TGCAGTGCTAGATTGGGGTTCCGGGACGGCAATGAGCAGTTCTTC	CSARLGFRDGNEQFF	TRBJ2-1	many	-	TRBV20-1
TGCGCCAGCAGCTGGAACAGGGGAGGTAGCAATCAGCCCCAGCATTTT	CASSWNRGGSNQPQHF	TRBJ1-5	-	TRBD1	TRBV5-1
TGTGCCAGCAGCCCGGGACAGGTTGCAACTAATGAAAAACTGTTTTTT	CASSPGQVATNEKLFF	TRBJ1-4	-	TRBD1	TRBV12-3/TRBV12-4
TGCGCCAGCAGCTTGGTGCAGGGTGGCACCGGGGAGCTGTTTTTT	CASSLVQGGTGELFF	TRBJ2-2	many	-	TRBV7-2
TGTGCCAGCAGACCTCAAGCGGGGACCTCGGGTCTCATGAACACTGAAGCTTTCTTT	CASRPQAGTSGLMNTEAFF	TRBJ1-1	few	-	TRBV11-1
TGTGCCAGCACCACACACTGGAGGGACTCCGGCTATGGCTACACCTTC	CASTTHWRDSGYGYTF	TRBJ1-2	few	-	TRBV2
TGTGCCTGGAGCCCGGGACAGGGCGCAGATACGCAGTATTTT	CAWSPGQGADTQYF	TRBJ2-3	few	TRBD1	TRBV30
TGTGCCAGCAGTTTCCGGGGGACAACGAACACCGGGGAGCTGTTTTTT	CASSFRGTTNTGELFF	TRBJ2-2	-	-	TRBV27
TGTGCCAGCAGTGGGGCCTCCGGAGAGACCCAGTACTTC	CASSGASGETQYF	TRBJ2-5	-	-	TRBV2
TGTGCCAGCAGCTTTGAAGGGGGCAGGGGAAGCCTTAACTATGGCTACACCTTC	CASSFEGGRGSLNYGYTF	TRBJ1-2	-	TRBD1	TRBV5-5
TGTGCCAGCAGCAAGGACAGGGGGCGAGATCAGCCCCAGCATTTT	CASSKDRGRDQPQHF	TRBJ1-5	-	TRBD1	TRBV6-1
TGTGCCAGCAGCCGGGACAGTCTGAACACTGAAGCTTTCTTT	CASSRDSLNTEAFF	TRBJ1-1	-	TRBD1	TRBV3-1
TGTGCCAGCAGCCGGACAGGGGATTCTAATGAAAAACTGTTTTTT	CASSRTGDSNEKLFF	TRBJ1-4	few	TRBD1	TRBV3-1
TGTGCCAGCAGCTTACGCACCCCCAACTTGGAGACCCAGTACTTC	CASSLRTPNLETQYF	TRBJ2-5	-	-	TRBV7-9
TGTGCCACCAGCAGAGATAGGTCTAGCGGGAGGGGCGAGCAGTACTTC	CATSRDRSSGRGEQYF	TRBJ2-7	many	TRBD2	TRBV15
TGCGCCAGCAGCCAAGATGAAACAACTCTTGAAGCTTTCTTT	CASSQDETTLEAFF	TRBJ1-1	few	-	TRBV4-3
TGCGCCAGCAGTACGGTTGGACAAGGGGGCACCGGGGAGCTGTTTTTT	CASSTVGQGGTGELFF	TRBJ2-2	few	-	TRBV5-1
TGTGCCACCAGCAGAGAAGGACAGAACTATGGCTACACCTTC	CATSREGQNYGYTF	TRBJ1-2	-	-	TRBV15
TGTGCCACCAGTGGCTCATCCGGCACGGCAACTCAAGAGACCCAGTACTTC	CATSGSSGTATQETQYF	TRBJ2-5	-	-	TRBV24-1
TGCAGCGTCGGCTCCCTGGCTAGCTATGAGCAGTTCTTC	CSVGSLASYEQFF	TRBJ2-1	-	-	TRBV29-1
TGTGCCAGCAGCGTAAAGGGGAAGGGAACCTACAATGAGCAGTTCTTC	CASSVKGKGTYNEQFF	TRBJ2-1	few	-	TRBV9
TGTGCCAGCAGTACGCGCACCGGGGAGCTGTTTTTT	CASSTRTGELFF	TRBJ2-2	few	-	TRBV27
TGTGCCAGTAGTATCGGCCGAAGAGAAGCTTTCTTT	CASSIGRREAFF	TRBJ1-1	few	-	TRBV19
TGTGCCAGCAGCTTGGCCGTTTCAGGGGGCAAGTATCAGCCCCAGCATTTT	CASSLAVSGGKYQPQHF	TRBJ1-5	-	TRBD1	TRBV5-8
TGTGCCTGGAGGGAGGCCGACAGAGATAATGAAAAACTGTTTTTT	CAWREADRDNEKLFF	TRBJ1-4	few	-	TRBV30
TGCAGCGTTGACTCGATAGGAGATACGCAGTATTTT	CSVDSIGDTQYF	TRBJ2-3	many	-	TRBV29-1
TGCGCCAGCAGACCGGCCGGGGGGACGGGGACCCAGTACTTC	CASRPAGGTGTQYF	TRBJ2-5	-	TRBD2	TRBV5-1
TGTGCCAGCAGCTTGCGAATCCGGGAAGAGGAGACCCAGTACTTC	CASSLRIREEETQYF	TRBJ2-5	-	-	TRBV5-5
TGTGCCAGCCGCGGACTAGCGGGAGCCCCCGGGGAGCTGTTTTTT	CASRGLAGAPGELFF	TRBJ2-2	-	TRBD2	TRBV2
TGTGCCATCAGTGAGATGGCGGGAGCCGAAAAACTGTTTTTT	CAISEMAGAEKLFF	TRBJ1-4	few	-	TRBV10-3
TGCAGTGCTATGACTAGCCCAAGGTACTACAATGAGCAGTTCTTC	CSAMTSPRYYNEQFF	TRBJ2-1	few	TRBD2	TRBV20-1
TGTGCCAGCAGCTTCCGACAGGAGATGAACACTGAAGCTTTCTTT	CASSFRQEMNTEAFF	TRBJ1-1	-	-	TRBV5-5
TGTGCCAGCAGTTCGGGACTTTACGAGCAGTACTTC	CASSSGLYEQYF	TRBJ2-7	many	-	TRBV12-3/TRBV12-4
TGTGCCAGCACCCCACCTACGGGACGCTCGTCCTACGAGCAGTACTTC	CASTPPTGRSSYEQYF	TRBJ2-7	few	-	TRBV12-3/TRBV12-4
TGTGCCAGCAGAGCGTCCTCGACAGGGGAATCCTACGAGCAGTACTTC	CASRASSTGESYEQYF	TRBJ2-7	-	TRBD1	TRBV6-2/TRBV6-3
TGTGCCTGGAGTTATCTCGACAGCAACACTGAAGCTTTCTTT	CAWSYLDSNTEAFF	TRBJ1-1	few	-	TRBV30
TGTGCCAGCATCGCGGACAGATTGAACACTGAAGCTTTCTTT	CASIADRLNTEAFF	TRBJ1-1	-	-	TRBV12-3/TRBV12-4
TGTGCCAGCACCCCCGGGCATAGGTCCTACGAGCAGTACTTC	CASTPGHRSYEQYF	TRBJ2-7	few	-	TRBV12-3/TRBV12-4
TGTGCCAGCAGAACCACGGGGGGGGCTGAAGCTTTCTTT	CASRTTGGAEAFF	TRBJ1-1	few	-	TRBV6-1
TGCAGTGCTCGTCGGACAGGGAATGGGAACACTGAAGCTTTCTTT	CSARRTGNGNTEAFF	TRBJ1-1	-	TRBD1	TRBV20-1
TGCGCCAGCAGGCTACCCGGTTCGGTTTCCCAGCAGTTCTTC	CASRLPGSVSQQFF	TRBJ2-1	few	-	TRBV10-2
TGCAGTGCTAGGTGGCTAGCGAATTCGAATGAGCAGTTCTTC	CSARWLANSNEQFF	TRBJ2-1	few	-	TRBV20-1
TGTGCCAGCAGCCAAGGTGGTAGCGGTTCCTACGAGCAGTACTTC	CASSQGGSGSYEQYF	TRBJ2-7	few	-	TRBV4-2
TGTGCCAGCAGACCCCAGGGTGGAGAGACCCAGTACTTC	CASRPQGGETQYF	TRBJ2-5	once	-	TRBV6-6
TGTGCCAGCAGTCCAACTCGGCGGGGTAGCAATCAGCCCCAGCATTTT	CASSPTRRGSNQPQHF	TRBJ1-5	few	-	TRBV12-3/TRBV12-4
TGTGCCATTAACCAAAGACTAGCGGGGACAGATACGCAGTATTTT	CAINQRLAGTDTQYF	TRBJ2-3	once	TRBD2	TRBV10-3
TGTGCCAGCAGTTTATGGTCAGGGGGCCAAGAGACCCAGTACTTC	CASSLWSGGQETQYF	TRBJ2-5	-	TRBD1	TRBV28